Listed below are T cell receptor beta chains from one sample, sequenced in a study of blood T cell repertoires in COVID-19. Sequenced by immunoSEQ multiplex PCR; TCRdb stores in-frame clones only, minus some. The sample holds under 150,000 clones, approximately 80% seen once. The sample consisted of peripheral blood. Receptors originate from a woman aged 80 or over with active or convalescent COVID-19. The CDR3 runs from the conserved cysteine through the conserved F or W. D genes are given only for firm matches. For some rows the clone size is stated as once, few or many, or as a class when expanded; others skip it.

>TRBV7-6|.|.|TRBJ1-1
CASSLAGRDEAFF
TGTGCCAGCAGCTTAGCGGGGCGGGATGAAGCTTTCTTT
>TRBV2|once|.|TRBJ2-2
CASRRGVNGELFF
TGTGCCAGCAGACGCGGTGTGAACGGGGAGCTGTTTTTT
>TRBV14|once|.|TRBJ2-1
CASTNAERSHNEQFF
TGTGCCAGCACAAACGCCGAGAGGTCCCACAATGAGCAGTTCTTC
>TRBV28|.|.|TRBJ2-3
CASSRTRGSERTDTQYF
TGTGCCAGCAGTCGGACCAGAGGGTCGGAGAGGACAGATACGCAGTATTTT
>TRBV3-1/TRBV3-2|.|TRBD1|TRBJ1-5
CASSHTGEYQPQHF
TGTGCCAGCAGCCACACAGGGGAGTATCAGCCCCAGCATTTT
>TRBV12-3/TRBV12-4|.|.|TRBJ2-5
CASTRQLQETQYF
TGTGCCAGCACCCGACAGCTACAAGAGACCCAGTACTTC
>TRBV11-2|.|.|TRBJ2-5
CASSLEQPQETQYF
TGTGCCAGCAGCTTAGAACAGCCACAAGAGACCCAGTACTTC
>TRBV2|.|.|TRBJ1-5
CASSGSRGNQPQHF
TGTGCCAGCAGTGGGAGCAGGGGCAATCAGCCCCAGCATTTT
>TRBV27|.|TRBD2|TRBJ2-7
CASSSSGGPYEQYF
TGTGCCAGCAGTTCTAGCGGGGGGCCTTACGAGCAGTACTTC
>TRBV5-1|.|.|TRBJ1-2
CASSWGGGTNYGYTF
TGCGCCAGCAGCTGGGGGGGTGGAACTAACTATGGCTACACCTTC
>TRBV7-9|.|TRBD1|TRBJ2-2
CASSTYGTGNGELFF
TGTGCCAGCAGCACGTACGGGACAGGGAATGGGGAGCTGTTTTTT
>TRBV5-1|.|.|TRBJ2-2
CATAALVEGGELFF
TGCGCCACCGCCGCACTAGTAGAGGGCGGGGAGCTGTTTTTT
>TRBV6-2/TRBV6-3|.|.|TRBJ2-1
CASSFGFNEQFF
TGTGCCAGCAGTTTTGGCTTTAATGAGCAGTTCTTC
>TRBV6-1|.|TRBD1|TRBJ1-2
CASSEGNRGNGYTF
TGTGCCAGCAGTGAAGGAAACAGGGGGAATGGCTACACCTTC
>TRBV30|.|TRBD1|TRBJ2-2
CAWSPLDRVAFTGELFF
TGTGCCTGGAGTCCTCTTGACAGGGTTGCGTTCACCGGGGAGCTGTTTTTT
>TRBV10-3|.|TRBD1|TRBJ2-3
CAIKGQGGFDTQYF
TGTGCCATCAAGGGACAGGGGGGTTTCGATACGCAGTATTTT
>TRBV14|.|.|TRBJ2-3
CASSQSSVATQYF
TGTGCCAGCAGCCAGTCTTCTGTGGCTACGCAGTATTTT
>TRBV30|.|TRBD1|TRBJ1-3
CAWSPQGQGGYTIYF
TGTGCCTGGAGTCCCCAGGGACAGGGGGGTTACACCATATATTTT
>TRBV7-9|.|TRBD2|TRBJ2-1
CASSQASGGALKNEQFF
TGTGCCAGCAGCCAGGCTAGCGGGGGGGCGCTTAAGAATGAGCAGTTCTTC
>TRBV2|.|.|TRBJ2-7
CASLFGLYEQYF
TGTGCCAGCTTGTTCGGACTCTACGAGCAGTACTTC
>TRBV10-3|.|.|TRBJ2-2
CAISEPRLGRQGNTNTGELFF
TGTGCCATCAGTGAGCCGAGACTAGGTCGACAGGGTAACACGAACACCGGGGAGCTGTTTTTT
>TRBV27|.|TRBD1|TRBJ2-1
CASSPMTGAMNNEQFF
TGTGCCAGCAGCCCCATGACAGGGGCGATGAACAATGAGCAGTTCTTC
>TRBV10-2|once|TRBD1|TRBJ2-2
CASSGTGSTGELFF
TGCGCCAGCAGTGGGACAGGGAGCACCGGGGAGCTGTTTTTT
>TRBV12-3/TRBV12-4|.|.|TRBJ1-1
CASRSDGGEAFF
TGTGCCAGCAGATCGGACGGGGGTGAAGCTTTCTTT
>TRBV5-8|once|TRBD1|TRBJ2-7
CASSLAGTGGYEQYF
TGTGCCAGCAGCTTGGCCGGTACAGGGGGGTACGAGCAGTACTTC
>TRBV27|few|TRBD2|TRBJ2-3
CASNRLAGGMGSTDTQYF
TGTGCCAGCAATCGACTAGCGGGGGGGATGGGGAGCACAGATACGCAGTATTTT
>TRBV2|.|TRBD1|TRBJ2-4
CASSGDRGYIQYF
TGTGCCAGCAGTGGGGACAGGGGGTACATTCAGTACTTC
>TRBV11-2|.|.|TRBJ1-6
CASSLDRRSEPLHF
TGTGCCAGCAGCTTAGATCGACGGAGTGAACCCCTCCACTTT
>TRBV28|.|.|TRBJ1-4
CASSLVQGKKLFF
TGTGCCAGCAGTTTAGTCCAGGGGAAAAAACTGTTTTTT
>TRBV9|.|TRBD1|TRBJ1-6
CASSDHSGQGYSPLHF
TGTGCCAGCAGCGATCACTCGGGACAGGGGTATTCACCCCTCCACTTT
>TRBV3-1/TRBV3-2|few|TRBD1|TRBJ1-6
CASSQEIGTGGYNSPLHF
TGTGCCAGCAGCCAAGAAATCGGAACAGGGGGCTATAATTCACCCCTCCACTTT
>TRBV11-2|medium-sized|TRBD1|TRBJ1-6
CASSLVYGQGVGNSPLHF
TGTGCCAGCAGCTTAGTCTATGGACAGGGTGTCGGTAATTCACCCCTCCACTTT
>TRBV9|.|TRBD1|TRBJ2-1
CASSPAGTGVYNEQFF
TGTGCCAGCAGCCCCGCCGGGACAGGGGTTTACAATGAGCAGTTCTTC
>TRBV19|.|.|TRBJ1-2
CATQVTADTNYGYTF
TGTGCCACCCAGGTTACGGCTGATACCAACTATGGCTACACCTTC
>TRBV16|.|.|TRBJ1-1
CASSRQGTEAFF
TGTGCCAGCAGTCGGCAGGGCACTGAAGCTTTCTTT
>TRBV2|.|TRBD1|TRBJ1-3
CATRQGISGNTIYF
TGTGCCACCAGACAGGGTATCTCTGGAAACACCATATATTTT
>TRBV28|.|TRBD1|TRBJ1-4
CASRTDRVEKLFF
TGTGCCAGCAGAACGGACAGGGTTGAAAAACTGTTTTTT
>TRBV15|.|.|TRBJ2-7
CATSRDRTYEQYF
TGTGCCACCAGCAGAGACAGAACCTACGAGCAGTACTTC
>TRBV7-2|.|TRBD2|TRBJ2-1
CASSFSGVNNEQFF
TGTGCCAGCAGCTTTAGCGGGGTAAACAATGAGCAGTTCTTC
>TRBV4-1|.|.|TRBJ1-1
CAISLGRNTEAFF
TGCGCCATTAGTCTGGGGAGGAACACTGAAGCTTTCTTT
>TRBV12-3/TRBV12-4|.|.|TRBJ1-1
CASSPRSWEAFF
TGTGCCAGCAGCCCCAGGTCCTGGGAAGCTTTCTTT
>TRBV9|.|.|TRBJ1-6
CASSVRHSNSPLHF
TGTGCCAGCAGCGTGAGACATTCTAATTCACCCCTCCACTTT
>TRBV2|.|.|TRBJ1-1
CASRQNTEAFF
TGTGCCAGCAGACAGAACACTGAAGCTTTCTTT
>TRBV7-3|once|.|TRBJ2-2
CASSSGAHTGELFF
TGTGCCAGCAGCTCAGGGGCACACACCGGGGAGCTGTTTTTT
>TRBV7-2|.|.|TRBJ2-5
CASSLALGFETQYF
TGTGCCAGCAGCTTAGCGCTAGGTTTCGAGACCCAGTACTTC
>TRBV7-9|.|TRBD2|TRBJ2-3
CASSAGTSGVTDTQYF
TGTGCCAGCAGCGCCGGGACTAGCGGGGTCACAGATACGCAGTATTTT
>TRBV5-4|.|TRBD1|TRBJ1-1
CASSLGGTGLSTEAFF
TGTGCCAGCAGCTTGGGGGGGACAGGCCTATCGACTGAAGCTTTCTTT
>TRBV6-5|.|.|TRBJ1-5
CASRGDKYSNQPQHF
TGTGCCAGCAGGGGCGATAAATATAGCAATCAGCCCCAGCATTTT
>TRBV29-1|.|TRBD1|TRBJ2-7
CSAGGQGALVREQYF
TGCAGCGCGGGGGGACAGGGGGCTTTAGTGAGAGAGCAGTACTTC
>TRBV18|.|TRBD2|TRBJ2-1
CASSLSGSSYNEQFF
TGTGCCAGCTCACTAAGCGGGAGCTCCTACAATGAGCAGTTCTTC
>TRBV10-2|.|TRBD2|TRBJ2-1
CASRVEDSGGAGQFF
TGCGCCAGCCGGGTTGAGGATAGCGGGGGGGCCGGGCAGTTCTTC
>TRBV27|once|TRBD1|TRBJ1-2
CASRPQGPTNYGYTF
TGTGCCAGCAGACCACAGGGGCCCACCAACTATGGCTACACCTTC
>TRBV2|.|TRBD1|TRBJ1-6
CASRPGQVVSPLHF
TGTGCCAGCAGACCGGGACAGGTTGTTTCACCCCTCCACTTT
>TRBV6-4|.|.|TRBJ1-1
CASSHTGNTEAFF
TGTGCCAGCAGTCACACGGGGAACACTGAAGCTTTCTTT